This T cell receptor beta chain was documented in a study of T cell repertoires in cytomegalovirus infection. Looking at the study overall: Carrying CMV and the relevant HLA type showed in public TCR beta signatures.

This clonotype was detected ten times or more. The target antigen is unknown. Overall study findings and caveats: Predominance within the ex vivo response was attributable to HLA-C-restricted CMV-specific TCR beta clonotypes. Carriage of CMV together with the relevant HLA was identifiable through cumulative public TCR beta family frequency.

TCRdb reprocessed the reads with MiXCR, giving one entry per CDR3 protein. The repertoire holds about 180,000 distinct CDR3 sequences, with approximately 14% as singletons. The TCR was taken from a human donor in good health (CMV status not recorded). Some clones in this sample may be carry-over from other donors' samples. Sequencing was carried out using PBMCs.

The DNA of the CDR3 is TGTGCCAGCAGCGGACAGAGAGATCAGCCCCAGCATTTT. It specifies CASSGQRDQPQHF. The V and J genes are TRBV7-2 and TRBJ1-5; tentatively, D is TRBD1 (6 bases). V lost 5 bases, J lost 5 bases, and 10 bases lay in between. The CDR3 is made up of 13 amino acids. Germline lookup yields CDR1 SGHTA and CDR2 FQGNSA.